What follows are 30 T cell receptor beta chains derived from one specimen sequenced in a study of Ad26.COV2.S vaccination and SARS-CoV-2 variants. Stated treatment: some 20 received Ad26.COV2.S at low or high dose, single or two shots; about five received placebo; per-sample allocation not given. Vaccine and placebo recipients were sampled on day 63 after the first injection. The repertoire was sequenced with immunoSEQ multiplex PCR; TCRdb's copy has only in-frame clones and lacks some. The data contain about 350,000 clones, 70% to 90% of them singletons. Specimen: peripheral blood, collected in a trial of Ad26.COV2.S vaccine versus placebo. The source of these receptors is a person aged 18 to 59 who received the Ad26.COV2.S COVID-19 vaccine or a placebo.

CDR3 nucleotide sequence: TGTGCCAGCAGCTTAGGCAGGGGGGCAGAGACCCAGTACTTC. It codes for CASSLGRGAETQYF. This chain joins TRBV11-3 and TRBJ2-5; TRBD1 might be the D (7 bases). The CDR3 extends over 14 amino acids. From germline, CDR1 is SGHNT and CDR2 YENEEA. V was shortened by 1 base and J by 4 bases, with 10 bases between the two germline ends.

The rearrangement uses TRBV5-1 and TRBJ2-7; 14 bases agree with TRBD2. Trimming at V came to 4 bases and at J to 5 bases, leaving 11 bases not matched to a gene. The germline CDR1 and CDR2 sequences are SGHRS and YFSETQ. The CDR3 spans 17 residues. As DNA, the CDR3 is TGCGCCAGCAGCCCCGGGACTAGCGGGAGTTCATTAGACGAGCAGTACTTC. It encodes CASSPGTSGSSLDEQYF.

This chain links TRBV2 with TRBJ1-1; D is unclear. V lost 1 base and J lost 4, with 22 bases in between. The CDR3 has 18 residues. The germline V gene encodes CDR1 SNHLY and CDR2 FYNNEI. CDR3 nucleotides: TGTGCCAGCAGTGAAGGGACCCTGGGAAAAATTCGGGTCACTGAAGCTTTCTTT. Translation gives CASSEGTLGKIRVTEAFF.

CDR3 sequence reads: CASSLLYGGVYEQYF. CDR3 coding DNA: TGTGCCAGCAGCTTATTGTATGGAGGGGTTTACGAGCAGTACTTC. This sequence joins TRBV7-8 and TRBJ2-7; tentatively, D is TRBD2 (6 bases). CDR3 length: 15 residues. V was cut by 2 bases and J by 4 bases, with 15 bases left in between. Germline V gives CDR1 SGHVS, CDR2 FQNEAQ.

Regarding this clone: One junction end does not reproduce the germline sequence, and a read error may be involved. This rearrangement joins TRBV12-3 or TRBV12-4 to TRBJ1-2, with D unresolved. The CDR3 is 13 residues long. The CDR3 nucleotides are TGTGCCAGCAGTGTAGCGGTTAACTATGGCTACACCTTC. Amino acids: CASSVAVNYGYTF.

The chain has TRBV4-1 and TRBJ1-2, with D perhaps TRBD1 (6 bases). CDR1 is MGHRA, CDR2 YSYEKL, per germline. This CDR3 is built from 15 residues. The V end was cut by 2 bases, the J end by 6 bases, with 16 bases between. CDR3 nucleotide sequence: TGCGCCAGCAGCCAATCGACAGGTACTACAGATGGCTACACCTTC. Residues: CASSQSTGTTDGYTF.

The chain is built from TRBV6-5 and TRBJ2-2; D uncertain. V lost 6 bases to trimming and J lost 9 bases, with 14 bases between them. The CDR3 loop spans 13 amino acids. Per germline, CDR1 MNHEY and CDR2 SVGAGI. CDR3 DNA: TGTGCCAGCAGCCAAGACCTTCACCGGGAGCTGTTTTTT. Encoded protein: CASSQDLHRELFF.

Note on this clone: The sample has other DNA sequences that encode this CDR3 too. This chain joins TRBV7-2 and TRBJ1-2; D not certain. Germline V gene lookup returns CDR1 SGHTA and CDR2 FQGNSA. The CDR3 covers 14 residues. Trimming pared 5 bases from V and 1 base from J, leaving 11 bases between. CDR3 in amino acids: CASSLGGVNYGYTF. The CDR3 DNA follows: TGTGCCAGCAGCCTCGGTGGGGTTAACTATGGCTACACCTTC.

The V call is TRBV10-1, the J call TRBJ2-5; 10 nucleotides line up with TRBD1. Per germline, CDR1 WNHNN and CDR2 SYGVQD (reference sequence). With V trimmed by 0 bases and J by 5 bases, 6 bases remained unmatched. CDR3 length equals 16 residues. CDR3: CASSESKTGGAETQYF. CDR3 nucleotides: TGCGCCAGCAGTGAGTCAAAGACAGGGGGCGCGGAGACCCAGTACTTC.

This chain links TRBV9 with TRBJ2-7; D perhaps matches TRBD2 (5 bases). Germline loops: CDR1 SGDLS, CDR2 YYNGEE. Trimming shortened V by 4 bases and J by 2 bases, and 13 bases separated the two germline ends. The CDR3 runs 14 residues. The CDR3: CASSPEDGAYEQYF. Here the CDR3 DNA reads TGTGCCAGCAGCCCCGAGGACGGGGCCTACGAGCAGTACTTC. Full variable domain (rest looked up from reference TRBV9 and TRBJ2-7): DSGVTQTPKHLITATGQRVTLRCSPRSGDLSVYWYQQSLDQGLQFLIQYYNGEERAKGNILERFSAQQFPDLHSELNLSSLELGDSALYFCASSPEDGAYEQYFGPGTRLTVT.

This rearrangement joins TRBV29-1 to TRBJ2-1; perhaps TRBD1 as D (6 bases). Germline lookup yields CDR1 SQVTM and CDR2 ANQGSEA. V lost 7 bases and J 0 bases, leaving 16 bases between the germline ends. The CDR3 loop spans 15 amino acids. CDR3 nucleotides: TGCAGCGGAGCCCAGGGGAGAAGCTCCTACAATGAGCAGTTCTTC. It yields the protein CSGAQGRSSYNEQFF.

V and J are TRBV21-1 and TRBJ2-1; the table's D call of TRBD1 was not tested on the DNA. TRBV21-1 has pseudogene status. The CDR3 totals 15 residues. CDR3 sequence reads: CASDPGAGEGGEQFF. The CDR3 bases are TGTGCCAGCGATCCTGGGGCCGGGGAAGGGGGTGAGCAGTTCTTC.

The DNA of the CDR3 is TGTGCCAGCAGCTTAGGGCAGGGGGACCTGTTGGGTGAAGCTTTCTTT. Translation: CASSLGQGDLLGEAFF. This rearrangement joins TRBV7-6 to TRBJ1-1; 7 positions match TRBD1. CDR1 SGHVS and CDR2 FNYEAQ come from the germline V gene. The ends lost 1 base at V and 7 bases at J; junction bases unmatched: 12. This CDR3 spans 16 amino acids. Looking up the rest from reference TRBV7-6 and TRBJ1-1 gives the full variable domain: GAGVSQSPRYKVTKRGQDVALRCDPISGHVSLYWYRQALGQGPEFLTYFNYEAQQDKSGLPNDRFSAERPEGSISTLTIQRTEQRDSAMYRCASSLGQGDLLGEAFFGQGTRLTVV.

The rearrangement uses TRBV27 and TRBJ1-5; possible D gene TRBD1, 5 bases. The V and J ends lost 2 bases and 7 bases respectively, with 15 bases between them. Germline V lookup: CDR1 MNHEY, CDR2 SMNVEV (reference sequence). This CDR3 comprises 15 residues. The CDR3 DNA follows: TGTGCCAGCAGTTTACTTCAAGGGGTGGGGCAGCCCCAGCATTTT. This codes for CASSLLQGVGQPQHF.

The chain employs TRBV5-4 and TRBJ1-1; TRBD1 might be the D (5 bases). The germline V gene has CDR1 SGHNT and CDR2 YYREEE (reference sequence). The CDR3 is 14 amino acids. The V and J ends lost 2 bases and 1 base respectively, with 9 bases between them. The DNA for the CDR3 is TGTGCCAGCAGCTTACTAGACAGGAACACTGAAGCTTTCTTT. It encodes CASSLLDRNTEAFF.

The chain joins TRBV6-2 or TRBV6-3 to TRBJ2-1, with unresolved D. The germline CDR1 and CDR2 sequences are MNHEY and SVGEGT. V dropped 0 bases and J dropped 8 bases, with 11 bases sitting between them. The CDR3 covers 14 residues. The CDR3 reads CASSYSFSVDEQFF. The CDR3, as DNA: TGTGCCAGCAGTTACTCCTTCTCCGTAGATGAGCAGTTCTTC.

This rearrangement joins TRBV28 to TRBJ1-2; a weak D match, TRBD1 (5 bases). V lost 1 base, J lost 7 bases, and 19 bases lay in between. Germline V gives CDR1 MDHEN, CDR2 SYDVKM. The CDR3 length is 16 residues. CDR3: CASSLLPEGFSGGYTF. CDR3 nucleotide sequence: TGTGCCAGCAGTTTATTGCCGGAGGGGTTCAGCGGTGGCTACACCTTC.

The chain has TRBV28 and TRBJ1-1; D remains unclear. The CDR3 runs 14 residues. Germline V gives CDR1 MDHEN, CDR2 SYDVKM. Trimming left V 5 bases short and J 2 bases short, with 12 bases between. CDR3 protein: CASSEPGANTEAFF. CDR3 coding DNA: TGTGCCAGCAGTGAACCGGGAGCTAACACTGAAGCTTTCTTT. The variable domain in full, with the rest retrieved from reference TRBV28 and TRBJ1-1, is DVKVTQSSRYLVKRTGEKVFLECVQDMDHENMFWYRQDPGLGLRLIYFSYDVKMKEKGDIPEGYSVSREKKERFSLILESASTNQTSMYLCASSEPGANTEAFFGQGTRLTVV.

V is TRBV28 and J is TRBJ1-4, with D possibly being TRBD1 (5 bases). The CDR3 is 15 amino acids. With 5 bases removed from V and 0 bases from J, the gap between germline ends came to 10 bases. Germline V CDR1 and CDR2: MDHEN, SYDVKM. The CDR3 loop is CASSVSGATNEKLFF. DNA of the CDR3: TGTGCCAGCAGTGTCTCGGGGGCAACTAATGAAAAACTGTTTTTT.

CDR3 sequence (DNA): TGTGCCAGCAGTTCTTTGACAATCTACACCTTC. It is translated as CASSSLTIYTF. The V call is TRBV6-2 or TRBV6-3, the J call TRBJ1-2; no firm D call. The CDR3 loop spans 11 amino acids. Per the germline V gene, CDR1 is MNHEY and CDR2 is SVGEGT. V was clipped by 4 bases and J by 10 bases, with 10 bases between them.

V and J are TRBV18 and TRBJ1-4, with D perhaps TRBD1 (5 bases). The CDR3 is 12 amino acids. Germline loops: CDR1 KGHSH, CDR2 LQKENI. Trimming removed 3 bases at V and 8 bases at J, with 7 bases between. The CDR3 loop is CASSPEGEKLFF. CDR3 DNA sequence: TGTGCCAGCTCACCGGAGGGGGAAAAACTGTTTTTT.

The V and J genes are TRBV5-6 and TRBJ2-1; TRBD2 agrees at 10 bases. CDR1 and CDR2 from the germline V gene are SGHDT and YYEEEE. The CDR3 consists of 15 residues. J lost 4 bases, V lost 4 bases, and 5 bases had no gene match. The CDR3 DNA sequence: TGTGCCAGCAGCGTACTAGCGGGGATGTACAATGAGCAGTTCTTC. Amino acid sequence: CASSVLAGMYNEQFF. The full variable domain, with the rest looked up from reference TRBV5-6 and TRBJ2-1, is DAGVTQSPTHLIKTRGQQVTLRCSPKSGHDTVSWYQQALGQGPQFIFQYYEEEERQRGNFPDRFSGHQFPNYSSELNVNALLLGDSALYLCASSVLAGMYNEQFFGPGTRLTVL.

The DNA for the CDR3 is TGTGCCAGCAGCAGCCTAGTGCTGGGCGTGGATTCTGAAGCTTTCTTT. Its protein is CASSSLVLGVDSEAFF. The V and J genes are TRBV7-9 and TRBJ1-1; D is ambiguous. The CDR3 totals 16 residues. Trimming removed 5 bases from V and 6 bases from J, with 22 bases in between. Germline assignment: CDR1 SEHNR and CDR2 FQNEAQ (reference sequence).

CDR3 loop: CASSNRGAGELFF. The CDR3 DNA is TGTGCCAGCAGCAACAGGGGGGCCGGGGAGCTGTTTTTT. The chain couples TRBV12-3 or TRBV12-4 to TRBJ2-2, with 8 bases matching TRBD1. The V gene end was trimmed by 6 bases and the J gene end by 6 bases; junction bases not matched to a gene: 3. The CDR3 has 13 amino acids.

Only a few counts were recorded for this clone. The chain has TRBV19 and TRBJ2-5, with 13 bases that match TRBD2. In germline, CDR1 is LNHDA, CDR2 SQIVND (reference sequence). This CDR3 region has 18 residues. With 6 bases clipped from V and 0 bases from J, the junction kept 10 bases outside the gene matches. The CDR3 loop reads CASSRRSGLAGNQETQYF. DNA of the CDR3: TGTGCCAGTAGCAGGCGGTCGGGACTAGCGGGAAACCAAGAGACCCAGTACTTC.

The chain has TRBV4-3 and TRBJ2-3; D tentatively fits TRBD1 or TRBD2 (5 bases each). The ends were cut back, 5 bases at V and 1 base at J, with 13 bases in the middle. CDR3 size: 15 residues. Germline CDR1 reads LGHNA; CDR2 reads YSLEER. This CDR3 reads CASSGRDGGTDTQYF. CDR3 coding DNA: TGCGCCAGCAGCGGCCGGGACGGTGGCACAGATACGCAGTATTTT.

The chain recombines TRBV19 with TRBJ2-2, with TRBD2 as a possible D gene (5 bases). This CDR3 is built from 15 residues. Looked up from germline, CDR1 is LNHDA and CDR2 is SQIVND (reference sequence). Trimming cost V 5 bases and J 2 bases, with 12 bases left between them. The CDR3 is CASSYGSINTGELFF. The DNA of the CDR3 is TGTGCCAGTAGTTATGGGAGTATCAACACCGGGGAGCTGTTTTTT.

This chain links TRBV5-1 with TRBJ2-5, with D maybe TRBD2 (5 bases). This CDR3 has 14 amino acids. Germline V gene lookup returns CDR1 SGHRS and CDR2 YFSETQ. The V end was cut by 2 bases, the J end by 5 bases, with 13 bases between. The CDR3 sequence is CASSLTGPGETQYF. In DNA, the CDR3 is TGCGCCAGCAGCTTAACCGGACCGGGGGAGACCCAGTACTTC.

The chain is built from TRBV28 and TRBJ1-5, with no clear D. Trimming pared 3 bases from V and 0 bases from J, leaving 6 bases between. The germline V gene encodes CDR1 MDHEN and CDR2 SYDVKM. The CDR3 has 14 amino acids. CDR3 sequence reads: CASSFPYSNQPQHF. The CDR3 DNA follows: TGTGCCAGCAGTTTCCCCTATAGCAATCAGCCCCAGCATTTT. Complete variable domain (other parts from reference TRBV28 and TRBJ1-5): DVKVTQSSRYLVKRTGEKVFLECVQDMDHENMFWYRQDPGLGLRLIYFSYDVKMKEKGDIPEGYSVSREKKERFSLILESASTNQTSMYLCASSFPYSNQPQHFGDGTRLSIL.

V usage is TRBV3-1 (or the pseudogene TRBV3-2) and J usage is TRBJ2-1; 8 bases are shared with TRBD2. The CDR3 totals 16 residues. Germline-derived CDR1 and CDR2 are LGHDT and YNNKEL (reference sequence). The V segment lost 4 bases and the J segment 5 bases; nucleotides outside the gene matches: 10. The CDR3 DNA reads TGTGCCAGCAGCCGTAGATCGGGACTAGGCGACAATGAGCAGTTCTTC. Translation gives CASSRRSGLGDNEQFF.